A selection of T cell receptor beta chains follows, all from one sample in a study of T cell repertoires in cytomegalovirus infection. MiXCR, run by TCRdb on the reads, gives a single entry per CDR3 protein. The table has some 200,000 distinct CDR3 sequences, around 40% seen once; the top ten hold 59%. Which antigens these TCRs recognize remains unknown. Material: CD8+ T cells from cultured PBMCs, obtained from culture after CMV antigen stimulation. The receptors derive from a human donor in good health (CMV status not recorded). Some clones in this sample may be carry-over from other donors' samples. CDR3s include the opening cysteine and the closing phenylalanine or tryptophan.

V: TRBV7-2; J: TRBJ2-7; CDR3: CASSQTTSAYEQYF
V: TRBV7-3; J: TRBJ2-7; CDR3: CASSSSPGKDEQYF
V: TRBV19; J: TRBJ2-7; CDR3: CATLSGTVDEQYF
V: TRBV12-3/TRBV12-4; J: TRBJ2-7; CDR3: CASSQAGSAYEQYF
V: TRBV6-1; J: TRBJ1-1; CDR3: CASPEVAGRNTEAFF
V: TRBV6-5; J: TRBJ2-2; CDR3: CASSYYEGAGELFF
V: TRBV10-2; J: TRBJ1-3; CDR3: CASSPDSLSGNTIYF
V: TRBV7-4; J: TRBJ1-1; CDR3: CASSARDRDVEAFF
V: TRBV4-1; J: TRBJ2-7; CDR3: CASSPKRTSTYEQYF
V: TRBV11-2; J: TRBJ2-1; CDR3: CASSLPGGLNEQFF
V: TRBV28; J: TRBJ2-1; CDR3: CASKAGLAGVSSYNEQFF
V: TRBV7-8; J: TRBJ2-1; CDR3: CASSLGLAGADSYNEQFF
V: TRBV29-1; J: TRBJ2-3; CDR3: CSVSGLAGGTDTQYF
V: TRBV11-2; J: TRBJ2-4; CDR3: CASSFGTSVFVAKNIQYF
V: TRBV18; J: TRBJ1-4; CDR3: CASSQNPTNEKLFF
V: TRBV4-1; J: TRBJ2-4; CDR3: CASSQDRQGAATLAKNIQYF
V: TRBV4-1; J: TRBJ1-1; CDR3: CASSPGSGAMNTEAFF
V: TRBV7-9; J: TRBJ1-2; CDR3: CASSRFSQELNYGYTF
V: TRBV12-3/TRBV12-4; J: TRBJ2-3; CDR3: CASSPLAGQEGDTQYF
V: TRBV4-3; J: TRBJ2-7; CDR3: CASSQAGSYEQYF
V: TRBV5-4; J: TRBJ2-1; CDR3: CASSGTGSGGNEQFF
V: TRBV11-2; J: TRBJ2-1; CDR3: CASSETGDYYNEQFF
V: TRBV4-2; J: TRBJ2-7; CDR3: CASSQVFPSDSYEQYF
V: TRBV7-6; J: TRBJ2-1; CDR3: CASIPSGGTEQFF
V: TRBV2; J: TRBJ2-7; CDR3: CASSLGGGDYEQYF
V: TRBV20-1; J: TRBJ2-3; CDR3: CSAPSDTQYF
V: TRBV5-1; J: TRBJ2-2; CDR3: CASSPSPRAAGELFF
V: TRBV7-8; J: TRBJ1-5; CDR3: CASSLGTGNNQPKHF
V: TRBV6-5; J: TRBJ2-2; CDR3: CASSNRDRVVGNTGELFF
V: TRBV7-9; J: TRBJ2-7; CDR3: CASSPLSGSGSYEQYF
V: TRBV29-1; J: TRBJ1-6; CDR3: CSVSLGGQGNSPLHF
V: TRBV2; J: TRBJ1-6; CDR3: CASSDTGGNSPLHF
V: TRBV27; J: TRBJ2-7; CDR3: CASSFDRTYEQYF
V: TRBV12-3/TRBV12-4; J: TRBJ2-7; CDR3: CASSLAGLASYEQYF
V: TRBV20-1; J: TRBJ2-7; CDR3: CSASPSGGRPREQYF
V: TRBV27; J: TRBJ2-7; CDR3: CASSLRSSNPGGHEQYF
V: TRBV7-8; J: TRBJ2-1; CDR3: CASSLIASSGRVVEQFF
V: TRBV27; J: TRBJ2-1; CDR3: CASSLGDRVYNEQFF
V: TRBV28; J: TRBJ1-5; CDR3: CASSLYRARQPQHF
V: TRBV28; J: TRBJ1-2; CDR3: CASSPTGTGTFYGYTF
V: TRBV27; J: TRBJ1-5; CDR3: CASSPAGARQPQHF
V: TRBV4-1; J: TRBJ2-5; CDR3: CASSQDPSEEETQYF
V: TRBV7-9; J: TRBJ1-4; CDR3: CASSFFTGAEANEKLFF
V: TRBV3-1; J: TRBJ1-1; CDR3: CASSQGEIVEAFF
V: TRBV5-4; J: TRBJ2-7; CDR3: CASSGTSGNYEQYF
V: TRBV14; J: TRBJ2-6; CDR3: CASLSSSGANVLTF
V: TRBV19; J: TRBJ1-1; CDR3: CASSIGVNTEAFF